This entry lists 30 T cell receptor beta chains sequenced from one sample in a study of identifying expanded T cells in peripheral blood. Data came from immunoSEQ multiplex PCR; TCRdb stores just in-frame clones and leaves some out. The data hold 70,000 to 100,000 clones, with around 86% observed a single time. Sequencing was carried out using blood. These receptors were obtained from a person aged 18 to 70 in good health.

The CDR3 region has the DNA TGTGCCAGTAGCCTCGGGGGTATTAGTGGGGTTGGGGAGCAGTACTTC. Protein sequence: CASSLGGISGVGEQYF. The chain links TRBV19 to TRBJ2-7; maybe TRBD2 (6 bases). CDR3 length: 16 residues. Germline CDR1 reads LNHDA; CDR2 reads SQIVND (reference sequence). V lost 6 bases and J 7 bases, leaving 25 bases between the germline ends.

The CDR3 sequence is CASSKRKSGTGGARNTGELFF. In DNA form, the CDR3 reads TGTGCCAGCAGCAAACGCAAGTCCGGGACAGGGGGCGCAAGGAACACCGGGGAGCTGTTTTTT. This chain joins TRBV21-1 and TRBJ2-2; the table's D call, TRBD1, has no DNA check behind it. TRBV21-1 is tagged as a pseudogene. The CDR3 is 21 residues long.

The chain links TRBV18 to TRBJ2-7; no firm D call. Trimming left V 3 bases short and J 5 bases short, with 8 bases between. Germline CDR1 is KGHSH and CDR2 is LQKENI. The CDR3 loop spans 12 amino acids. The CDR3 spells CASSPSVNEQYF. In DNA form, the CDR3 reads TGTGCCAGCTCACCGAGTGTTAACGAGCAGTACTTC.

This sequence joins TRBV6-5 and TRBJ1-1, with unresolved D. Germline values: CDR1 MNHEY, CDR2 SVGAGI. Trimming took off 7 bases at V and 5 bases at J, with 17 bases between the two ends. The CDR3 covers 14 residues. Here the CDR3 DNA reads TGTGCCAGCAAGGGAGCTGGTCCCGAGACTGAAGCTTTCTTT. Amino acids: CASKGAGPETEAFF.

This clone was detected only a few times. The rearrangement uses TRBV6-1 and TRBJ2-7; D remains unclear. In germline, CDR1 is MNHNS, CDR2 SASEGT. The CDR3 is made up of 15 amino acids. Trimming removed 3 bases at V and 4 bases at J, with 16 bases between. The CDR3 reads CASSETDRAFYEQYF. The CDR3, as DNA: TGTGCCAGCAGTGAGACCGACCGAGCTTTTTACGAGCAGTACTTC.

In nucleotides, the CDR3 is TGTGCCAGTAGTATTCGTACTTTCTCTGGAAACACCATATATTTT. Protein product: CASSIRTFSGNTIYF. The chain recombines TRBV19 with TRBJ1-3; D is uncertain. The CDR3 runs to 15 residues. Germline CDR1 reads LNHDA; CDR2 reads SQIVND (reference sequence). The V end was cut by 3 bases, the J end by 0 bases, with 9 bases between.

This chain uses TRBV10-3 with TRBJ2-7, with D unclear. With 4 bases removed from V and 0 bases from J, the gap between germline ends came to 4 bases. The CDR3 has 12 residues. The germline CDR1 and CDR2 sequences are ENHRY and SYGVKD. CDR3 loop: CAISADSYEQYF. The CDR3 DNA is TGTGCCATCAGTGCGGACTCCTACGAGCAGTACTTC.

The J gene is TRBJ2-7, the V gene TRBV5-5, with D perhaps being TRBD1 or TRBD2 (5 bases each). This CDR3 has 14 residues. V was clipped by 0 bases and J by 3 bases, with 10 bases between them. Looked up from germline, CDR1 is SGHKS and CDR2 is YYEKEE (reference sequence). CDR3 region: CASSLVGTNYEQYF. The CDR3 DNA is TGTGCCAGCAGCTTGGTTGGGACGAACTACGAGCAGTACTTC.

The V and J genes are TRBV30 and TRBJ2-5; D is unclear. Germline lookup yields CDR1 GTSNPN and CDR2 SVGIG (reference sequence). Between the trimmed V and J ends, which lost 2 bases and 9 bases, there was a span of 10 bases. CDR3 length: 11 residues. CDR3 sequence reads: CAWSRSEAQYF. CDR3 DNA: TGTGCCTGGAGTAGGTCTGAGGCCCAGTACTTC.

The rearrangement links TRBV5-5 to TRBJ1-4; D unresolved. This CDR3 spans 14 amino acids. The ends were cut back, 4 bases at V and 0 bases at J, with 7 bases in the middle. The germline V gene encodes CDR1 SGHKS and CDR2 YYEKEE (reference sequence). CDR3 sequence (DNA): TGTGCCAGCAGCAGGACTACAACTAATGAAAAACTGTTTTTT. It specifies CASSRTTTNEKLFF.

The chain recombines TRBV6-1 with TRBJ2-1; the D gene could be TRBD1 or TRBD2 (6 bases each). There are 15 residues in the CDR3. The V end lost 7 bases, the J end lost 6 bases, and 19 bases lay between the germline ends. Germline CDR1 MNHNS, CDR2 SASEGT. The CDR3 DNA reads TGTGCCAGCATGTATTGGGTCGGAGGGGGCAATGAGCAGTTCTTC. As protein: CASMYWVGGGNEQFF.

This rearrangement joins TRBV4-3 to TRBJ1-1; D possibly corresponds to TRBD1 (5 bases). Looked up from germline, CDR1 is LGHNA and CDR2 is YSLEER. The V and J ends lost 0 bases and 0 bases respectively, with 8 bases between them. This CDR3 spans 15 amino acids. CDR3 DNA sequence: TGCGCCAGCAGCCAAGATCAGGGTATGAACACTGAAGCTTTCTTT. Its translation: CASSQDQGMNTEAFF.

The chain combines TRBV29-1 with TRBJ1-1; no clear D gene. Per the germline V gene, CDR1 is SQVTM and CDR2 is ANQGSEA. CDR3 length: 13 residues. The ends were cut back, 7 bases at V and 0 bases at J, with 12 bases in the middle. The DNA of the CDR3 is TGCAGCGCAAACGACGGGTTGAACACTGAAGCTTTCTTT. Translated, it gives CSANDGLNTEAFF.

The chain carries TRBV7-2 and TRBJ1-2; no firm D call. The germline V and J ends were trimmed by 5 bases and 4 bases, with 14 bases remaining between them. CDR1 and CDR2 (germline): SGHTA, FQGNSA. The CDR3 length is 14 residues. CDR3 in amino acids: CASSPPGVVYGYTF. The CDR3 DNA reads TGTGCCAGCAGCCCTCCTGGGGTGGTCTATGGCTACACCTTC.

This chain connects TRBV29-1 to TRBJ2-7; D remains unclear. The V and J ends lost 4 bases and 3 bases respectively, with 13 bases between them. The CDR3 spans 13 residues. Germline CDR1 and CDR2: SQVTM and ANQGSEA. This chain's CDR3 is CSVGSPPNYEQYF. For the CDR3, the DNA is TGCAGCGTTGGGTCTCCTCCAAACTACGAGCAGTACTTC.

The CDR3 reads CASNKGQTHQPQHF. CDR3 DNA sequence: TGTGCCAGCAACAAGGGGCAAACCCATCAGCCCCAGCATTTT. The genes are TRBV6-1 and TRBJ1-5; the D gene is possibly TRBD1 (5 bases). Trimming pared 7 bases from V and 5 bases from J, leaving 15 bases between. The CDR3 extends over 14 amino acids. CDR1 MNHNS and CDR2 SASEGT come from the germline V gene.

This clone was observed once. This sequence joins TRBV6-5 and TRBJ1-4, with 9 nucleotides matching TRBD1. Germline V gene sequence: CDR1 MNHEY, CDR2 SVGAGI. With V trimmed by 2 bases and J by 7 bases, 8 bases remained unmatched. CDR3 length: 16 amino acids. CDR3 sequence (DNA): TGTGCCAGCAGTTACCAACTGACAGGGGGTGGTGAAAAACTGTTTTTT. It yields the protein CASSYQLTGGGEKLFF.

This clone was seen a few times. The CDR3, as DNA: TGTGCCAGCAGCTTAGTGCTTAATTCACCCCTCCACTTT. Its protein is CASSLVLNSPLHF. The chain joins TRBV11-3 to TRBJ1-6, with D uncertain. This CDR3 contains 13 residues. V lost 1 base, J lost 6 bases, and 4 bases lay in between. From germline, CDR1 is SGHNT and CDR2 YENEEA.

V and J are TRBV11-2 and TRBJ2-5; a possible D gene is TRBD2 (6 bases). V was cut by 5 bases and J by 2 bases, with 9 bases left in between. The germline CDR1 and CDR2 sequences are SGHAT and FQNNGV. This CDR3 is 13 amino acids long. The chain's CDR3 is CASSPGLQETQYF. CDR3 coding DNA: TGTGCCAGCAGCCCGGGACTGCAAGAGACCCAGTACTTC.

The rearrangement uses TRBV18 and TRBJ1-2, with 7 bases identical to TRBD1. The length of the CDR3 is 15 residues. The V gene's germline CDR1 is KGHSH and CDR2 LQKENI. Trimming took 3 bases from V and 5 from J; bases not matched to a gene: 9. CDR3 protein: CASSPNTGAWYGYTF. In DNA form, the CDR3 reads TGTGCCAGCTCACCGAATACAGGGGCGTGGTATGGCTACACCTTC.

The CDR3 coding sequence is TGCGCCAGCAGCCATCAAAGCGCAACTAATGAAAAACTGTTTTTT. It codes for CASSHQSATNEKLFF. This chain links TRBV4-1 with TRBJ1-4; D ambiguous. Germline V gene data show CDR1 as MGHRA and CDR2 as YSYEKL. V shed 3 bases and J shed 0 bases, with 8 bases lying between them. The CDR3 extends over 15 amino acids.

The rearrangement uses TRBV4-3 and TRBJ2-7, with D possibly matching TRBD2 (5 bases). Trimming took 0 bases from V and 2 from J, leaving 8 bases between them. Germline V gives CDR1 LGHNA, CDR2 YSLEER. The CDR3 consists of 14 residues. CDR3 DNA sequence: TGCGCCAGCAGCCAAGATACGGGGACCTACGAGCAGTACTTC. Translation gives CASSQDTGTYEQYF.

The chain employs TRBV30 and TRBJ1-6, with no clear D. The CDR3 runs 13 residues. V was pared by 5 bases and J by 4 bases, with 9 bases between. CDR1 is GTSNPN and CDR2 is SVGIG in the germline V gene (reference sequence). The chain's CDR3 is CAWAPEYNSPLHF. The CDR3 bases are TGTGCCTGGGCGCCGGAGTATAATTCACCCCTCCACTTT.

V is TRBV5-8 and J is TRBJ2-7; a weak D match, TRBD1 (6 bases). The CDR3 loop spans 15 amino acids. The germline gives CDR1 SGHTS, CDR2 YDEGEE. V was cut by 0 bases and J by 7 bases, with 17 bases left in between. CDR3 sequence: CASSLGLGGRREQYF. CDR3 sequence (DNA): TGTGCCAGCAGCTTGGGTTTAGGGGGAAGGAGGGAGCAGTACTTC.

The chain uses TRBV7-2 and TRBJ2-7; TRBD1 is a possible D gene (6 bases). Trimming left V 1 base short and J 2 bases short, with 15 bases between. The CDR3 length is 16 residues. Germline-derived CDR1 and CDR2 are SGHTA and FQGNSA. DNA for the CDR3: TGTGCCAGCAGCTTAGGCGTGACAGGCCGTACCTACGAGCAGTACTTC. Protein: CASSLGVTGRTYEQYF. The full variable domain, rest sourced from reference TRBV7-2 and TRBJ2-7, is GAGVSQSPSNKVTEKGKDVELRCDPISGHTALYWYRQSLGQGLEFLIYFQGNSAPDKSGLPSDRFSAERTGGSVSTLTIQRTQQEDSAVYLCASSLGVTGRTYEQYFGPGTRLTVT.

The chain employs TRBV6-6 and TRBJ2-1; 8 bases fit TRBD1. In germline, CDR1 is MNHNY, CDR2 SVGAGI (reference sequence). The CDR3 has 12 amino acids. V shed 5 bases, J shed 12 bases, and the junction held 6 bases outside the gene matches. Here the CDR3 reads CASSLQGALQFF. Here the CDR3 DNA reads TGTGCCAGCAGTCTGCAGGGGGCTCTGCAGTTCTTC.

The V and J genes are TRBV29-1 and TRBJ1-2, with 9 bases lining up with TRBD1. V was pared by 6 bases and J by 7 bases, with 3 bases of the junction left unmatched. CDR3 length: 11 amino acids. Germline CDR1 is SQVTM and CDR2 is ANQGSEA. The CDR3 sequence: CSVRDRVGYTF. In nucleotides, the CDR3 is TGCAGCGTCCGGGACAGGGTTGGCTACACCTTC.

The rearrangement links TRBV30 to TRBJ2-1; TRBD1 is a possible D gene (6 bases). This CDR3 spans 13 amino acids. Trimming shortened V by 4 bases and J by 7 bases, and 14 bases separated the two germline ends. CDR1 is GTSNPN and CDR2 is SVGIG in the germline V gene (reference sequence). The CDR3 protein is CAWTGARRNEQFF. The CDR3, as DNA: TGTGCCTGGACAGGGGCCCGACGTAATGAGCAGTTCTTC.

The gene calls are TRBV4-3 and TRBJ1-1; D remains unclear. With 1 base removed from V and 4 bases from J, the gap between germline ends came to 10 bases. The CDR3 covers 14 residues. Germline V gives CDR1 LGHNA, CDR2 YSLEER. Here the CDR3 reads CASSQVEEATEAFF. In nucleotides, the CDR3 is TGCGCCAGCAGCCAAGTGGAGGAGGCCACTGAAGCTTTCTTT.

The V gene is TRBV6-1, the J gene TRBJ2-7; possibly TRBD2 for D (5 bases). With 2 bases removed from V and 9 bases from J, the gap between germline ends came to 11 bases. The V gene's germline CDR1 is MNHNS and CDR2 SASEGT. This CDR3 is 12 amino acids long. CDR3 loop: CASSERVGRQYF. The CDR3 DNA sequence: TGTGCCAGCAGTGAACGCGTAGGGAGGCAGTACTTC.